The next 24 T cell receptor beta chains were all read from a single sample in a study of T-cell reconstitution after alpha-beta-depleted transplantation in children. Unique molecular identifiers were incorporated during preparation of the TCRbeta library. Each CDR3 protein is one row after TCRdb ran MiXCR on the PCR reads. The sample has approximately 82,000 distinct CDR3 sequences, 15% to 20% seen once. The sample was PBMCs, mostly from graft donor cells, taken 360 days after TCRalphabeta/CD19-depleted stem cell transplant. The receptors originated from a male patient between 2 and 10 years old who had a stem cell transplant for acute lymphoblastic leukemia, so the T cells may come from the graft donor.

The chain recombines TRBV12-3 or TRBV12-4 with TRBJ2-7; 9 nucleotides match TRBD2. This CDR3 comprises 16 residues. V dropped 5 bases and J dropped 2; count of bases not matched to a gene: 10. The CDR3 is CASSQIWTSVTYEQYF. The CDR3 DNA follows: TGTGCCAGCAGTCAGATTTGGACTAGCGTCACCTACGAGCAGTACTTC.

This clonotype was detected a few times. This chain connects TRBV5-6 to TRBJ2-2, with D unclear. This CDR3 is 14 amino acids long. Germline-derived CDR1 and CDR2 are SGHDT and YYEEEE. V was trimmed by 4 bases and J by 5 bases, leaving 12 bases between them. The CDR3, as DNA: TGTGCCAGCAGCCGAATACGTGTAACCGGGGAGCTGTTTTTT. Translation: CASSRIRVTGELFF.

This chain uses TRBV4-1 with TRBJ1-1, with 9 nucleotides matching TRBD1. The CDR3 is 15 amino acids. The V segment lost 10 bases and the J segment 1 base; nucleotides outside the gene matches: 10. Per germline, CDR1 MGHRA and CDR2 YSYEKL. The CDR3 nucleotides read TGCGCCACCCACCCGGGACAGGGACCGAACACTGAAGCTTTCTTT. Amino acids: CATHPGQGPNTEAFF.

In its sample, this clonotype was seen many times. The chain uses TRBV7-9 and TRBJ1-1; D call uncertain. V was pared by 3 bases and J by 5 bases, with 10 bases between. The length of the CDR3 is 13 residues. The germline V gene has CDR1 SEHNR and CDR2 FQNEAQ (reference sequence). The CDR3 region has the DNA TGTGCCAGCAGCTTCCGGACCGCTACTGAAGCTTTCTTT. It translates to CASSFRTATEAFF.

This clonotype was detected many times. The chain combines TRBV28 with TRBJ2-7, with 11 bases fitting TRBD2. J gave up 1 base and V 5 bases, and 19 bases lay outside the gene matches. The CDR3 runs to 20 residues. CDR1 MDHEN and CDR2 SYDVKM come from the germline V gene. The DNA of the CDR3 is TGTGCCAGCAGTAGGAGCCCCGGGACTAGCGGACTATACGCTTCCTACGAGCAGTACTTC. Translated, it gives CASSRSPGTSGLYASYEQYF.

In DNA form, the CDR3 reads TGTGCCAGCAGCTTGAGAATGGGCTCCTACAATGAGCAGTTCTTC. Residues: CASSLRMGSYNEQFF. V is TRBV5-5 and J is TRBJ2-1; D is uncertain. Germline CDR1 SGHKS, CDR2 YYEKEE (reference sequence). Trimming pared 1 base from V and 0 bases from J, leaving 8 bases between. The CDR3 sequence is 15 residues long.

This clonotype occurred a few times. The V gene is TRBV11-1, the J gene TRBJ2-2; 11 bases map to TRBD2. The CDR3 has 18 residues. Losses at the gene ends were 2 bases for V and 4 bases for J; bases not matched to a gene: 9. Germline values: CDR1 SGHAT, CDR2 FQDESV (reference sequence). The DNA for the CDR3 is TGTGCCAGCAGCTTATTATGGGCTAGCGGGAGGACCACCGGGGAGCTGTTTTTT. It translates to CASSLLWASGRTTGELFF.

This clonotype was counted only a few times. The chain employs TRBV12-3 or TRBV12-4 and TRBJ2-7, with 7 nucleotides matching TRBD1. After removal of 3 bases from V and 3 bases from J, the junction contained 5 bases not matched to a gene. The CDR3 contains 14 residues. In DNA, the CDR3 is TGTGCCAGCAGTTTTGGGACAGCCTTCTACGAGCAGTACTTC. Protein: CASSFGTAFYEQYF.

This clonotype was seen ten or more times. The rearrangement links TRBV5-1 to TRBJ2-3; 8 nucleotides line up with TRBD1. V was clipped by 3 bases and J by 1 base; unmatched bases: 4. Germline V gene lookup returns CDR1 SGHRS and CDR2 YFSETQ. The CDR3 extends over 15 amino acids. The CDR3 region is CASSYEQGGTDTQYF. CDR3 in DNA: TGCGCCAGCAGCTACGAACAGGGGGGCACAGATACGCAGTATTTT. The complete variable domain, with remaining parts taken from reference TRBV5-1 and TRBJ2-3, reads KAGVTQTPRYLIKTRGQQVTLSCSPISGHRSVSWYQQTPGQGLQFLFEYFSETQRNKGNFPGRFSGRQFSNSRSEMNVSTLELGDSALYLCASSYEQGGTDTQYFGPGTRLTVL.

This clonotype was detected only a few times. CDR3 nucleotide sequence: TGCGCCAGCAGCCAAGTCCAGGGTGACTATGGCTACACCTTC. This gives the protein CASSQVQGDYGYTF. This chain joins TRBV4-1 and TRBJ1-2; tentative D call: TRBD1 (5 bases). Germline CDR1 and CDR2: MGHRA and YSYEKL. The CDR3 consists of 14 residues. The V end was cut by 1 base, the J end by 3 bases, with 9 bases between.

Written as DNA, the CDR3 is TGTGCCAGCAGTTTAAGGGGACTGGGCACCGGGGAGCTGTTTTTT. Its protein product is CASSLRGLGTGELFF. This chain joins TRBV27 and TRBJ2-2, with TRBD2 as a possible D gene (6 bases). This CDR3 has 15 residues. The germline V and J ends were trimmed by 2 bases and 4 bases, with 11 bases remaining between them. Germline CDR1 MNHEY, CDR2 SMNVEV (reference sequence).

This clonotype was seen more than once but under ten times. The chain links TRBV3-1 to TRBJ1-2; D remains ambiguous. V was clipped by 1 base and J by 3 bases, with 12 bases between them. Germline V CDR1 and CDR2: LGHDT, YNNKEL (reference sequence). The CDR3 spans 15 residues. The CDR3 reads CASSQGQTPYYGYTF. The CDR3, as DNA: TGTGCCAGCAGCCAAGGTCAAACCCCTTACTATGGCTACACCTTC.

In this sample, this clonotype turned up many times. The rearrangement links TRBV4-2 to TRBJ2-1; D may match TRBD1 or TRBD2 (5 bases each). The CDR3 runs 14 residues. Germline assignment: CDR1 LGHNA and CDR2 YNFKEQ. Trimming removed 0 bases at V and 4 bases at J, with 7 bases between. The CDR3 DNA sequence: TGTGCCAGCAGCCAAGAGGGACGGTACAATGAGCAGTTCTTC. Its protein product is CASSQEGRYNEQFF.

The J gene is TRBJ2-7, the V gene TRBV12-3 or TRBV12-4; possible D gene TRBD2, 5 bases. CDR3 length equals 12 residues. Trimming took off 7 bases at V and 0 bases at J, with 7 bases between the two ends. The CDR3 sequence: CASNGDSYEQYF. For the CDR3, the DNA is TGTGCCAGCAACGGGGACTCCTACGAGCAGTACTTC.

The chain recombines TRBV11-3 with TRBJ2-1; TRBD2 might be the D (5 bases). This CDR3 is built from 14 residues. The V gene lost 1 base and the J gene lost 7 bases, with 11 bases spanning the gap. From germline, CDR1 is SGHNT and CDR2 YENEEA. The CDR3 DNA follows: TGTGCCAGCAGCTTAGGCGCCCGGGGAAATGAGCAGTTCTTC. The encoded protein is CASSLGARGNEQFF. Drawing the rest from reference TRBV11-3 and TRBJ2-1, the complete variable domain is EAGVVQSPRYKIIEKKQPVAFWCNPISGHNTLYWYLQNLGQGPELLIRYENEEAVDDSQLPKDRFSAERLKGVDSTLKIQPAELGDSAVYLCASSLGARGNEQFFGPGTRLTVL.

This clonotype was detected a few times. J is TRBJ2-3 and V is TRBV20-1; D is possibly TRBD2 (5 bases). In germline, CDR1 is DFQATT, CDR2 SNEGSKA (reference sequence). This CDR3 is built from 16 residues. V dropped 0 bases and J dropped 4 bases, with 17 bases sitting between them. The CDR3 DNA follows: TGCAGTGCTAGAGATCCAGCGGTAAGGCTGTCAGATACGCAGTATTTT. As protein: CSARDPAVRLSDTQYF.

The chain is built from TRBV5-6 and TRBJ2-2; D remains ambiguous. There are 12 residues in the CDR3. CDR1 and CDR2 from the germline V gene are SGHDT and YYEEEE. Trimming removed 4 bases at V and 7 bases at J, with 8 bases between. DNA for the CDR3: TGTGCCAGCAGCCCGGATAACGGGGAGCTGTTTTTT. It is translated as CASSPDNGELFF.

V and J are TRBV24-1 and TRBJ2-5, with 8 nucleotides matching TRBD1. Germline CDR1 reads KGHDR; CDR2 reads SFDVKD. The CDR3 consists of 16 residues. After removal of 4 bases from V and 2 bases from J, the junction contained 8 bases not matched to a gene. Here the CDR3 reads CATSDPGQGGQETQYF. The CDR3 DNA reads as TGTGCCACCAGTGACCCAGGACAGGGTGGTCAAGAGACCCAGTACTTC.

V gene TRBV11-3 combines with J gene TRBJ1-1, with 7 nucleotides matching TRBD1. V shed 5 bases and J 11 bases; nucleotides not matched to a gene: 8. The CDR3 totals 12 residues. Per the germline V gene, CDR1 is SGHNT and CDR2 is YENEEA. CDR3 bases: TGTGCCAGCAGCCTCCAGGGGGAGTATGCTTTCTTT. This sequence encodes CASSLQGEYAFF.

In DNA, the CDR3 is TGTGCCAGCAGCTTGCTTACCGGCAGGGGGGGCGCTGAAGCTTTCTTT. This sequence encodes CASSLLTGRGGAEAFF. J is TRBJ1-1 and V is TRBV11-3, with 7 bases identical to TRBD1. Per the germline V gene, CDR1 is SGHNT and CDR2 is YENEEA. After removal of 3 bases from V and 6 bases from J, the junction contained 13 bases not matched to a gene. The CDR3 covers 16 residues.

There are a few counts of this clonotype. The V gene is TRBV15, the J gene TRBJ1-4; D possibly corresponds to TRBD1 (6 bases). Germline CDR1 is LNHNV and CDR2 is YYDKDF (reference sequence). Trimming shortened V by 0 bases and J by 8 bases, and 16 bases separated the two germline ends. The CDR3 is made up of 16 amino acids. This chain's CDR3 is CATSRDRGGGREKLFF. The CDR3 nucleotides read TGTGCCACCAGCAGAGATCGCGGAGGGGGTAGGGAAAAACTGTTTTTT.

This clonotype qualifies as medium-sized (0.01 to 0.1%). The chain uses TRBV4-1 and TRBJ2-5; 7 bases map to TRBD1. The germline V gene has CDR1 MGHRA and CDR2 YSYEKL. CDR3 length equals 16 residues. V lost 3 bases, J lost 2 bases, and 9 bases stayed unmatched. The CDR3: CASSQTPGQKQETQYF. The CDR3, as DNA: TGCGCCAGCAGCCAGACCCCGGGACAGAAACAAGAGACCCAGTACTTC.

The chain combines TRBV7-9 with TRBJ2-7; TRBD2 matches 13 bases. The CDR3 is 16 amino acids. J gave up 4 bases and V 2 bases, and 5 bases lay outside the gene matches. CDR1 and CDR2 (germline): SEHNR, FQNEAQ (reference sequence). The CDR3 DNA reads as TGTGCCAGCAGCTTACGGGGACTAGCGGGAAGGTACGAGCAGTACTTC. Translated, it gives CASSLRGLAGRYEQYF.

The rearrangement uses TRBV4-2 and TRBJ2-1, with 13 positions matching TRBD2. This CDR3 has 19 amino acids. CDR1 and CDR2 (germline): LGHNA, YNFKEQ. Losses at the gene ends were 4 bases for V and 15 bases for J; bases not matched to a gene: 24. The CDR3 DNA is TGTGCCAGCAGCCGAGATTCTTTTAAATGGACTAGCGGGAGTCCCCGTCCGTTCTTC. The encoded protein is CASSRDSFKWTSGSPRPFF.